This paragraph reports one TCR beta chain. The data are from a study of blood T cell repertoires in COVID-19. In germline, CDR1 is SGHRS, CDR2 YFSETQ. Trimming cost V 4 bases and J 1 base, with 11 bases left between them. The CDR3 length is 14 residues. Allocation to cohorts depended on clinical history reported by the participants. Produced via immunoSEQ multiplex PCR; TCRdb's table is partial and in-frame only. The data contain about 280,000 clones, 75% to 90% of them singletons. Specimen: PBMCs or T cells enriched from blood (not recorded which). This TCR was sampled from a woman aged 45 to 65 who had recovered from COVID-19. The genes are TRBV5-1 and TRBJ1-1, with D tentatively TRBD1 (6 bases). CDR3 amino acids: CASSTGTTNTEAFF. The CDR3 bases are TGCGCCAGCAGCACCGGGACAACGAACACTGAAGCTTTCTTT.